The present T cell receptor (beta chain) was sequenced within a study of blood T cell repertoires in COVID-19. About the study: From T cells, B-cell-depleted T cells, or PBMCs came the material, which was cDNA or gDNA.

Under the authors' procedure: Researchers report that nucleated cell counts were estimated from reference gene primer amplification. Clones were sequenced by immunoSEQ multiplex PCR, and TCRdb holds only the in-frame ones, with some missing. The V and J calls and clone size were taken over from that table, and D and trimming were inferred from the DNA. Of approximately 200,000 clones detected, roughly 80% appear once; the ten largest clones hold around 5.4%. Germline V gene lookup returns CDR1 SEHNR and CDR2 FQNEAQ (reference sequence). The CDR3 covers 14 residues. V was clipped by 6 bases and J by 4 bases; unmatched bases: 7.

The source of this sequence is a human donor in a cohort sampled during active COVID-19. Sequencing was done on a sample of peripheral blood. The chain uses TRBV7-9 and TRBJ2-3; 7 bases line up with TRBD1. In DNA form, the CDR3 reads TGTGCCAGCAGTCATCCTACAGGGGCAGATACGCAGTATTTT. This codes for CASSHPTGADTQYF.